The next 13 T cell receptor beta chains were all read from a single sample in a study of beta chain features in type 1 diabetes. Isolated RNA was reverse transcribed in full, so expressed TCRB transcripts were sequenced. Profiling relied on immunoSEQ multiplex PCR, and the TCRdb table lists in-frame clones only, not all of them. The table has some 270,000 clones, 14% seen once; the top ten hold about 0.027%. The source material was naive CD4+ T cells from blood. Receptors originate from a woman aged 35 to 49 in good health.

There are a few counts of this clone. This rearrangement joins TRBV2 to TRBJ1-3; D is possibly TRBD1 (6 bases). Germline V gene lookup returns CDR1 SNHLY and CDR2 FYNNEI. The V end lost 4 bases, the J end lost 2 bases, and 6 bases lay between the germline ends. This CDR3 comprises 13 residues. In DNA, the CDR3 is TGTGCCAGCAGTGGGGGGCCTGGAAACACCATATATTTT. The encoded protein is CASSGGPGNTIYF. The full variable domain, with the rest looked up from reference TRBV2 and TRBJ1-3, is EPEVTQTPSHQVTQMGQEVILRCVPISNHLYFYWYRQILGQKVEFLVSFYNNEISEKSEIFDDQFSVERPDGSNFTLKIRSTKLEDSAMYFCASSGGPGNTIYFGEGSWLTVV.

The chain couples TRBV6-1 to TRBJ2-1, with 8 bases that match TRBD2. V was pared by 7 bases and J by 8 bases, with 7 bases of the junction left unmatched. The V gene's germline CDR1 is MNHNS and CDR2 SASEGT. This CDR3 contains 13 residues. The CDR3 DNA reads TGTGCCAGCACCGGGGGGGTCCGGGATGAGCAGTTCTTC. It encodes CASTGGVRDEQFF.

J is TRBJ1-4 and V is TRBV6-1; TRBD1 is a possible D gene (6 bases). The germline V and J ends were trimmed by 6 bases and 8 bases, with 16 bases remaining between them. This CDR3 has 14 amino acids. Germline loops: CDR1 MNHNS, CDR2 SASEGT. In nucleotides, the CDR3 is TGTGCCAGCAGGCATTATGGGGGCAAAGAAAAACTGTTTTTT. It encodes CASRHYGGKEKLFF.

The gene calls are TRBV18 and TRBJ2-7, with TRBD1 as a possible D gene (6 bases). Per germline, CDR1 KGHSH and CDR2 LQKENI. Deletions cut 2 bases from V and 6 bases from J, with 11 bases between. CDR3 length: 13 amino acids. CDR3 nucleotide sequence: TGTGCCAGCTCACCAAACAGGGTTGTCGAGCAGTACTTC. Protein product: CASSPNRVVEQYF.

DNA for the CDR3: TGTGCCAGCTCGCGGACCGGGACTCAGAACACCGGGGAGCTGTTTTTT. Protein product: CASSRTGTQNTGELFF. This rearrangement joins TRBV18 to TRBJ2-2, with a weak D call TRBD2 (6 bases). Germline V CDR1 and CDR2: KGHSH, LQKENI. Trimming took off 6 bases at V and 1 base at J, with 15 bases between the two ends. The CDR3 is 16 amino acids.

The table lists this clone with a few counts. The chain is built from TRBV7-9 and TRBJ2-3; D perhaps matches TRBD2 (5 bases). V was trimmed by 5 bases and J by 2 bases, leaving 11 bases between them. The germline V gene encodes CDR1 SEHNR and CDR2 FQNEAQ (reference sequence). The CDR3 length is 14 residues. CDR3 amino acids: CASSDWTVTDTQYF. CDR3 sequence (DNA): TGTGCCAGCAGCGATTGGACTGTCACAGATACGCAGTATTTT. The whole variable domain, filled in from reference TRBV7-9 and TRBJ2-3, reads DTGVSQNPRHKITKRGQNVTFRCDPISEHNRLYWYRQTLGQGPEFLTYFQNEAQLEKSRLLSDRFSAERPKGSFSTLEIQRTEQGDSAMYLCASSDWTVTDTQYFGPGTRLTVL.

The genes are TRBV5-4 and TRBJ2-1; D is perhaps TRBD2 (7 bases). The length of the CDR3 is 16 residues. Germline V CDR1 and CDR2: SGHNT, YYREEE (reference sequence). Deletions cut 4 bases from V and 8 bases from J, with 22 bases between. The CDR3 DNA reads TGTGCCAGCAGCCCTCTTTTAGGGGGGGCGGGGTATGAGCAGTTCTTC. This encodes CASSPLLGGAGYEQFF.

In nucleotides, the CDR3 is TGTGCCAGCAGCTCCGGGTGGGGCGAGAACACTGAAGCTTTCTTT. Residues: CASSSGWGENTEAFF. The J gene is TRBJ1-1, the V gene TRBV7-2; D perhaps matches TRBD1 (5 bases). The CDR3 contains 15 residues. The V gene's germline CDR1 is SGHTA and CDR2 FQGNSA. Trimming shortened V by 4 bases and J by 1 base, and 13 bases separated the two germline ends.

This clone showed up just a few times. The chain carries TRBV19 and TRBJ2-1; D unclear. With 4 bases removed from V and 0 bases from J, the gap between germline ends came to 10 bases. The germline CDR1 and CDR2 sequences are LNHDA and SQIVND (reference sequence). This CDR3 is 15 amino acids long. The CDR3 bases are TGTGCCAGTAGTACGACGGGTAGCTCCTACAATGAGCAGTTCTTC. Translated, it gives CASSTTGSSYNEQFF.

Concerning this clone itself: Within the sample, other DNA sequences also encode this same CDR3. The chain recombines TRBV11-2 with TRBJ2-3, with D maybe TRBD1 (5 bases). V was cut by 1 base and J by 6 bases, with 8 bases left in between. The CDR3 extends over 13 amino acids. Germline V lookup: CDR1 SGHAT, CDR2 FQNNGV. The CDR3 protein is CASSLVGADTQYF. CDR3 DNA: TGTGCCAGCAGCTTAGTAGGGGCGGATACGCAGTATTTT.

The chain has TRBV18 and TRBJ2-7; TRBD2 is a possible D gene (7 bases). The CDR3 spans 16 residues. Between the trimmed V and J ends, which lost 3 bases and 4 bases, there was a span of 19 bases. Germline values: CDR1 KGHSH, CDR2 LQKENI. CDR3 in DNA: TGTGCCAGCTCACCTCGGGGGGCCCCTCAAGTATACGAGCAGTACTTC. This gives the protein CASSPRGAPQVYEQYF.

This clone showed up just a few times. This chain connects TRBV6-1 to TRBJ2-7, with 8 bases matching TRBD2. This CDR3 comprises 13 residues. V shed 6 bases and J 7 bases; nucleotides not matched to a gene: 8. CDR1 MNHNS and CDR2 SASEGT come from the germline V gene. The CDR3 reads CASSPGLVEEQYF. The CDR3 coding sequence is TGTGCCAGCAGCCCGGGACTAGTGGAAGAGCAGTACTTC.

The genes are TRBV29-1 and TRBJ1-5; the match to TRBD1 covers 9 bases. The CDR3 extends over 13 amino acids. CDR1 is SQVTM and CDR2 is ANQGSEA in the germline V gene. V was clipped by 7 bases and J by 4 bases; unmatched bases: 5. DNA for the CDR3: TGCAGCGCCCTGACAGGGGGGAATCAGCCCCAGCATTTT. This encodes CSALTGGNQPQHF. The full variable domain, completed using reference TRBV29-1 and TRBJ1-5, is SAVISQKPSRDICQRGTSLTIQCQVDSQVTMMFWYRQQPGQSLTLIATANQGSEATYESGFVIDKFPISRPNLTFSTLTVSNMSPEDSSIYLCSALTGGNQPQHFGDGTRLSIL.